Listed below are T cell receptor beta chains from one sample, sequenced in a study of CD8 T cells in ankylosing spondylitis. TCRdb analysed the 5' RACE reads with MiXCR anew, one entry per CDR3 protein. The sample shows over 150,000 distinct CDR3 sequences, 9.5% to 15% of them seen only once. Material: blood, either unsorted or a sorted T cell fraction (not recorded which). The receptor set was obtained from a male donor with ankylosing spondylitis or in good health (not recorded which). Each CDR3 is given with its conserved first and last residue. Each record gives: clone size, V gene, D gene, J gene, CDR3 DNA, CDR3 protein. D genes are given only for firm matches. Part of the rows lack a size; the others show once, few, many or a class for expanded clones.

size: NA; V: TRBV3-1; D: NA; J: TRBJ2-2; DNA: TGTGCCAGCAGCCAAGAGGGTATGGAACTCGGGACTCCTAAACCGAGGACCGGGGAGCTGTTTTTT; CDR3: CASSQEGMELGTPKPRTGELFF
size: NA; V: TRBV12-3/TRBV12-4; D: NA; J: TRBJ1-4; DNA: TGTGCCAGCAGTTTCGAAGGGGAAAAACTGTTTTTT; CDR3: CASSFEGEKLFF
size: many; V: TRBV20-1; D: TRBD1; J: TRBJ2-2; DNA: TGCAGTGCGAAGGTTGGGGACAGCCAGCTGTTTTTT; CDR3: CSAKVGDSQLFF
size: few; V: TRBV5-6; D: NA; J: TRBJ2-7; DNA: TGTGCCAGCAGCTTGCCTCAGGGACCTGCCTCCTACGAGCAGTACTTC; CDR3: CASSLPQGPASYEQYF
size: NA; V: TRBV10-3; D: TRBD2; J: TRBJ2-1; DNA: TGTGCCATCAGTGAGTCATTGACTAGCGGAAGCCGCTCCTACAATGAGCAGTTCTTC; CDR3: CAISESLTSGSRSYNEQFF
size: NA; V: TRBV12-5; D: NA; J: TRBJ2-2; DNA: TGTGCTAGTGGTTTTGCCGGGGAGCTGTTTTTT; CDR3: CASGFAGELFF
size: few; V: TRBV6-5; D: NA; J: TRBJ1-1; DNA: TGTGCCAGCAGTTACCAGTTGCACACTGAAGCTTTCTTT; CDR3: CASSYQLHTEAFF
size: NA; V: TRBV28; D: NA; J: TRBJ2-1; DNA: TGTGCCAGCAGTTTAGTCCGGAGCTCCTACAATGAGCAGTTCTTC; CDR3: CASSLVRSSYNEQFF
size: many; V: TRBV12-3/TRBV12-4; D: TRBD1; J: TRBJ1-2; DNA: TGTGCCAGCAGGCAAACAGGGGGCGGTGGCTACACCTTC; CDR3: CASRQTGGGGYTF
size: NA; V: TRBV19; D: NA; J: TRBJ2-5; DNA: TGTGCCAGTAGTTCCCGGGTTTACAGCTCGCAAGAGACCCAGTACTTC; CDR3: CASSSRVYSSQETQYF
size: NA; V: TRBV12-3/TRBV12-4; D: NA; J: TRBJ2-2; DNA: TGTGCCAGCAAGTCCGATGGGACCGGGGAGCTGTTTTTT; CDR3: CASKSDGTGELFF
size: NA; V: TRBV20-1; D: TRBD2; J: TRBJ2-2; DNA: TGCAGTGCTAGAGCTTATCTAGCGGGGGGTCGGGGCGGGGAGCTGTTTTTT; CDR3: CSARAYLAGGRGGELFF
size: few; V: TRBV20-1; D: NA; J: TRBJ1-4; DNA: TGCAGTGCTAGAGGGCCAGGGTTCGAAAAACTGTTTTTT; CDR3: CSARGPGFEKLFF
size: few; V: TRBV7-8; D: NA; J: TRBJ2-6; DNA: TGTGCCAGCAGCTTCGGCCGGAACTCTGGGGCCAACGTCCTGACTTTC; CDR3: CASSFGRNSGANVLTF
size: few; V: TRBV4-1; D: TRBD1; J: TRBJ1-3; DNA: TGCGCCAGTGGGACAGGCCGTCACTCTGGAAACACCATATATTTT; CDR3: CASGTGRHSGNTIYF
size: few; V: TRBV3-1; D: TRBD2; J: TRBJ2-7; DNA: TGTGCCAGCAGCCGACTAGCGGGAGAGGCCTACGAGCAGTACTTC; CDR3: CASSRLAGEAYEQYF
size: NA; V: TRBV20-1; D: TRBD1; J: TRBJ2-7; DNA: TGCAGTGCTAGTGACCGGGACAGTTCCTACGAGCAGTACTTC; CDR3: CSASDRDSSYEQYF
size: NA; V: TRBV3-1; D: NA; J: TRBJ2-1; DNA: TGTGCCGCCGCTGCCTACAATGAGCAGTTCTTC; CDR3: CAAAAYNEQFF
size: many; V: TRBV4-2; D: NA; J: TRBJ1-1; DNA: TGTGCCAGCAGCCAAGACGGTCGCCGGACTGAAGCTTTCTTT; CDR3: CASSQDGRRTEAFF
size: few; V: TRBV29-1; D: TRBD2; J: TRBJ2-7; DNA: TGCAGCGTTGAAGGCACTAGCGGGGCATCCTACGAGCAGTACTTC; CDR3: CSVEGTSGASYEQYF
size: few; V: TRBV3-1; D: TRBD2; J: TRBJ2-1; DNA: TGTGCCAGCAGCCAAGATCCCCCGAGCGGGAGTTACAATGAGCAGTTCTTC; CDR3: CASSQDPPSGSYNEQFF
size: many; V: TRBV7-8; D: TRBD1; J: TRBJ2-3; DNA: TGTGCCAGCAGCCCCGGACAGGGGGCGGATTCAGATACGCAGTATTTT; CDR3: CASSPGQGADSDTQYF
size: few; V: TRBV13; D: NA; J: TRBJ2-5; DNA: TGTGCCAGCAGCTTAGGGGGAAGACCGGTGGAGACCCAGTACTTC; CDR3: CASSLGGRPVETQYF
size: few; V: TRBV3-1; D: TRBD2; J: TRBJ2-7; DNA: TGTGCCAGCAGCCCGTTAGCGGGAGGGCCCGTCTACGAGCAGTACTTC; CDR3: CASSPLAGGPVYEQYF
size: NA; V: TRBV7-9; D: TRBD1; J: TRBJ2-1; DNA: TGTGCCAGCAGCTTTACGACAGGGAGTGAGCAGTTCTTC; CDR3: CASSFTTGSEQFF
size: NA; V: TRBV29-1; D: NA; J: TRBJ1-4; DNA: TGCAGCGTTGTGACGGGTAGGGGTAATGAAAAACTGTTTTTT; CDR3: CSVVTGRGNEKLFF
size: NA; V: TRBV3-1; D: TRBD2; J: TRBJ2-6; DNA: TGTGCCAGCAGCCCCCGATGGGGCAGGGAGGGGTTGGCCAACGTCCTGACTTTC; CDR3: CASSPRWGREGLANVLTF
size: NA; V: TRBV20-1; D: NA; J: TRBJ2-5; DNA: TGCAGTGCCCACAGGACTCCAGGGTACTTC; CDR3: CSAHRTPGYF
size: NA; V: TRBV11-1; D: TRBD2; J: TRBJ2-1; DNA: TGTGCCAGCAGCCTCCCATTAGGACTAGCCAATATAGAGAATGAGCAGTTCTTC; CDR3: CASSLPLGLANIENEQFF
size: few; V: TRBV7-8; D: NA; J: TRBJ1-4; DNA: TGTGCCAGCAGCCCCCCCAGGGCTGGGGGTGAAAAACTGTTTTTT; CDR3: CASSPPRAGGEKLFF